These 31 T cell receptor beta chains were sequenced from one sample in a study of shared clonotypes between healthy human individuals. TCRdb's table, derived via immunoSEQ multiplex PCR, lists solely in-frame clones and lacks some. The data contain some 450,000 clones, more than 70% of them singletons. Sequencing was carried out using PBMCs. The receptors come from a woman aged 40 to 49 in good health. Some clones in this sample may be carry-over from other donors' samples.

The genes are TRBV28 and TRBJ2-5; 7 bases match TRBD2. This CDR3 spans 14 amino acids. Per the germline V gene, CDR1 is MDHEN and CDR2 is SYDVKM. Unmatched junction bases numbered 13, after V lost 10 bases and J lost 5 bases. The DNA of the CDR3 is TGTGCCATCGCAAGGGAGGGGCCAGGGGAGACCCAGTACTTC. It specifies CAIAREGPGETQYF.

The V gene is TRBV7-9, the J gene TRBJ2-7, with D maybe TRBD2 (6 bases). Germline-derived CDR1 and CDR2 are SEHNR and FQNEAQ (reference sequence). The CDR3 loop spans 15 amino acids. The V and J ends lost 2 bases and 7 bases respectively, with 18 bases between them. CDR3: CASSLFGGSSSEQYF. The CDR3 DNA reads TGTGCCAGCAGCTTATTCGGAGGGAGTTCTTCAGAGCAGTACTTC.

V is TRBV5-1 and J is TRBJ2-2; 7 bases line up with TRBD2. This CDR3 comprises 14 residues. V dropped 5 bases and J dropped 6; count of bases not matched to a gene: 7. From germline, CDR1 is SGHRS and CDR2 YFSETQ. The CDR3 DNA reads as TGCGCCAGCAGGGCCGGGGCGGGAGCCGGGGAGCTGTTTTTT. This translates into CASRAGAGAGELFF.

The chain employs TRBV4-2 and TRBJ2-5, with unresolved D. V dropped 0 bases and J dropped 2 bases, with 13 bases sitting between them. Germline V gene sequence: CDR1 LGHNA, CDR2 YNFKEQ. CDR3 length equals 16 residues. The CDR3 nucleotides read TGTGCCAGCAGCCAAGACCTTGGTGGAGCACAAGAGACCCAGTACTTC. It encodes CASSQDLGGAQETQYF.

This sequence joins TRBV5-1 and TRBJ2-7; 7 nucleotides align to TRBD1. V lost 1 base to trimming and J lost 4 bases; unmatched junction nucleotides: 2. The CDR3 is made up of 13 amino acids. Germline values: CDR1 SGHRS, CDR2 YFSETQ. The CDR3: CASSLPTGYEQYF. As DNA, the CDR3 is TGCGCCAGCAGCTTGCCGACAGGGTACGAGCAGTACTTC.

This CDR3 is CASRAGLDTNEQFF. CDR3 nucleotides: TGTGCCAGCAGAGCCGGGCTTGATACCAATGAGCAGTTCTTC. This sequence joins TRBV2 and TRBJ2-1; D is uncertain. The CDR3 is 14 amino acids. Trimming removed 6 bases at V and 6 bases at J, with 15 bases between. Per germline, CDR1 SNHLY and CDR2 FYNNEI.

There are many counts of this clone. The chain combines TRBV9 with TRBJ1-3; D not resolved. Germline V gene lookup returns CDR1 SGDLS and CDR2 YYNGEE. The CDR3 is 14 amino acids. Trimming took off 3 bases at V and 9 bases at J, with 16 bases between the two ends. The CDR3 DNA reads TGTGCCAGCAGCGCCTCGGAAAGTCGCGGCACCATATATTTT. Encoded protein: CASSASESRGTIYF.

The genes are TRBV7-8 and TRBJ1-3; D gene uncertain. Trimming stripped 3 bases from V and 0 bases from J, with 9 bases between. This CDR3 region has 15 residues. The germline V gene encodes CDR1 SGHVS and CDR2 FQNEAQ. DNA for the CDR3: TGTGCCAGCAGCTTGACTGACAACTCTGGAAACACCATATATTTT. Encoded protein: CASSLTDNSGNTIYF.

Notes on this clone: One base away lies a much larger clone, so this may be a sequencing read error. The chain joins TRBV6-1 to TRBJ2-6; D may be TRBD2 (6 bases). CDR3 size: 15 residues. In germline, CDR1 is MNHNS, CDR2 SASEGT. The CDR3 protein is CASSSGGAGANILTF. The CDR3 DNA reads TGTGCCAGCAGCTCAGGCGGGGCTGGGGCCAACATCCTGACTTTC.

The chain uses TRBV25-1 and TRBJ2-3; 12 nucleotides agree with TRBD2. There are 15 residues in the CDR3. Germline-derived CDR1 and CDR2 are MGHDK and SYGVNS. J was trimmed by 4 bases and V by 4 bases; bases with no gene match: 3. The CDR3 spells CASSASGRAPDTQYF. The CDR3 DNA sequence: TGTGCCAGCAGTGCTAGCGGGAGGGCCCCAGATACGCAGTATTTT. Variable domain in full (rest from reference TRBV25-1 and TRBJ2-3): EADIYQTPRYLVIGTGKKITLECSQTMGHDKMYWYQQDPGMELHLIHYSYGVNSTEKGDLSSESTVSRIRTEHFPLTLESARPSHTSQYLCASSASGRAPDTQYFGPGTRLTVL.

J is TRBJ2-3 and V is TRBV2; 7 bases align to TRBD2. Germline CDR1 is SNHLY and CDR2 is FYNNEI. The CDR3 extends over 15 amino acids. The V gene end was trimmed by 2 bases and the J gene end by 5 bases; junction bases not matched to a gene: 7. The CDR3 DNA sequence: TGTGCCAGCAGTGAATCTCGCGGGAGCGGAGATACGCAGTATTTT. It encodes CASSESRGSGDTQYF.

The rearrangement joins TRBV5-1 to TRBJ2-3; no clear D gene. The V and J ends lost 3 bases and 5 bases respectively, with 4 bases between them. CDR3 length equals 11 residues. Germline V CDR1 and CDR2: SGHRS, YFSETQ. The CDR3 sequence is CASSWGDTQYF. The DNA for the CDR3 is TGCGCCAGCAGCTGGGGAGATACGCAGTATTTT.

The chain recombines TRBV28 with TRBJ2-7; tentative D call: TRBD2 (5 bases). CDR1 and CDR2 from the germline V gene are MDHEN and SYDVKM. There are 12 residues in the CDR3. Trimming removed 6 bases at V and 6 bases at J, with 12 bases between. The CDR3 spells CASSQLVTEQYF. The CDR3 DNA follows: TGTGCCAGCAGCCAACTAGTGACCGAGCAGTACTTC.

The chain uses TRBV30 and TRBJ2-5; D is uncertain. Trimming took off 1 base at V and 3 bases at J, with 6 bases between the two ends. This CDR3 has 12 residues. Germline values: CDR1 GTSNPN, CDR2 SVGIG (reference sequence). The CDR3 sequence: CAWSGWEETQYF. The CDR3, as DNA: TGTGCCTGGAGTGGGTGGGAAGAGACCCAGTACTTC.

The CDR3 bases are TGTGCCAGCAGCTTGTCTTCTAGCGGGCTTCGAGAGACCCAGTACTTC. It encodes CASSLSSSGLRETQYF. V gene TRBV27 combines with J gene TRBJ2-5, with 8 bases lining up with TRBD2. Germline-derived CDR1 and CDR2 are MNHEY and SMNVEV (reference sequence). V shed 6 bases, J shed 4 bases, and the junction held 13 bases outside the gene matches. The CDR3 spans 16 residues.

V gene TRBV28 combines with J gene TRBJ2-7; the match to TRBD2 covers 15 bases. Germline values: CDR1 MDHEN, CDR2 SYDVKM. The CDR3 totals 17 residues. V shed 6 bases, J shed 5 bases, and the junction held 11 bases outside the gene matches. DNA of the CDR3: TGTGCCAGCAGCCGAGGACTAGCGGGAGGGCTAATCGACGAGCAGTACTTC. The encoded protein is CASSRGLAGGLIDEQYF.

J is TRBJ2-7 and V is TRBV27; no clear D. Germline V CDR1 and CDR2: MNHEY, SMNVEV (reference sequence). Trimming stripped 7 bases from V and 0 bases from J, with 16 bases between. The CDR3 contains 15 residues. The CDR3 DNA follows: TGTGCCAGCACACCAGGTCGAGGAAGCTCCTACGAGCAGTACTTC. It encodes CASTPGRGSSYEQYF.

On this clone itself: A far larger clone is a single base away, which makes a read error likely. The chain uses TRBV4-3 and TRBJ2-3; D tentatively reads TRBD1 or TRBD2 (5 bases each). Germline V gene sequence: CDR1 LGHNA, CDR2 YSLEER. The CDR3 length is 17 residues. V dropped 6 bases and J dropped 1 base, with 20 bases sitting between them. CDR3 sequence: CASSPRANGARTDTQYF. In DNA, the CDR3 is TGCGCCAGCAGTCCAAGGGCAAACGGGGCTCGCACAGATACGCAGTATTTT.

The chain carries TRBV29-1 and TRBJ2-7; 8 nucleotides match TRBD1. Per the germline V gene, CDR1 is SQVTM and CDR2 is ANQGSEA. V was pared by 4 bases and J by 4 bases, with 3 bases of the junction left unmatched. The CDR3 contains 12 residues. The CDR3 coding sequence is TGCAGCGTTGGAAACAGGGGGTACGAGCAGTACTTC. Protein: CSVGNRGYEQYF.

The rearrangement joins TRBV7-8 to TRBJ2-2; TRBD1 or TRBD2 may be the D gene (5 bases each). Germline V lookup: CDR1 SGHVS, CDR2 FQNEAQ. The V end lost 3 bases, the J end lost 6 bases, and 14 bases lay between the germline ends. CDR3 size: 15 residues. In DNA, the CDR3 is TGTGCCAGCAGCTTTTTGGGTCGGGGCTCCGGGGAGCTGTTTTTT. Its translation: CASSFLGRGSGELFF.

CDR3 in amino acids: CASSVDIPDGGKLFF. The DNA of the CDR3 is TGTGCCAGCAGCGTTGACATTCCTGATGGAGGAAAACTGTTTTTT. The chain links TRBV11-2 to TRBJ1-4; the D is unclear. CDR3 length: 15 amino acids. The germline V and J ends were trimmed by 5 bases and 10 bases, with 20 bases remaining between them. Germline V gives CDR1 SGHAT, CDR2 FQNNGV. Using reference TRBV11-2 and TRBJ1-4 for the parts outside the CDR3, the full variable domain is EAGVAQSPRYKIIEKRQSVAFWCNPISGHATLYWYQQILGQGPKLLIQFQNNGVVDDSQLPKDRFSAERLKGVDSTLKIQPAKLEDSAVYLCASSVDIPDGGKLFFGSGTQLSVL.

This clone was recorded many times. Different DNA sequences within this sample yield the same CDR3. This rearrangement joins TRBV4-2 to TRBJ2-3; 14 bases are a match to TRBD2. The V gene's germline CDR1 is LGHNA and CDR2 YNFKEQ. The CDR3 runs 20 residues. After removal of 3 bases from V and 2 bases from J, the junction contained 13 bases not matched to a gene. The CDR3 loop is CASSQRLRTSGRIATDTQYF. Here the CDR3 DNA reads TGTGCCAGCAGCCAGAGGCTTAGGACTAGCGGGAGGATAGCCACAGATACGCAGTATTTT.

The rearrangement uses TRBV7-6 and TRBJ2-1; 9 bases map to TRBD2. The trim removed 8 bases at V and 10 bases at J, leaving 15 bases unmatched. Germline CDR1 and CDR2: SGHVS and FNYEAQ. The length of the CDR3 is 15 residues. Written as DNA, the CDR3 is TGTGCCAGCCGGACTAGCGCCAACTTTGGAGGGGAGCAGTTCTTC. It yields the protein CASRTSANFGGEQFF.

This clone was detected once. The chain employs TRBV7-9 and TRBJ1-2; 7 bases fit TRBD1. V lost 5 bases and J lost 7; bases outside the gene matches: 10. The CDR3 contains 14 residues. Germline CDR1 SEHNR, CDR2 FQNEAQ (reference sequence). CDR3 coding DNA: TGTGCCAGCAGCCTCCGCACAGGGGTCCCTGGCTACACCTTC. Translating gives CASSLRTGVPGYTF.

This clone showed up just once. V gene TRBV6-1 combines with J gene TRBJ2-2; 9 nucleotides match TRBD2. The CDR3 sequence is 16 residues long. CDR1 and CDR2 (germline): MNHNS, SASEGT. Trimming removed 1 base from V and 5 bases from J; junction bases left unmatched: 5. The CDR3 here is CASSEGAGGPTGELFF. As DNA, the CDR3 is TGTGCCAGCAGTGAAGGGGCGGGAGGGCCAACCGGGGAGCTGTTTTTT.

The V and J genes are TRBV2 and TRBJ2-7; weak D call: TRBD1 (7 bases). The CDR3 extends over 15 amino acids. CDR1 SNHLY and CDR2 FYNNEI come from the germline V gene. Trimming removed 6 bases from V and 5 bases from J, with 20 bases in between. The CDR3, as DNA: TGTGCCAGCAGCAGGGGGGACTTCATGATGAACGAGCAGTACTTC. Its translation: CASSRGDFMMNEQYF. Looking up the rest from reference TRBV2 and TRBJ2-7 gives the full variable domain: EPEVTQTPSHQVTQMGQEVILRCVPISNHLYFYWYRQILGQKVEFLVSFYNNEISEKSEIFDDQFSVERPDGSNFTLKIRSTKLEDSAMYFCASSRGDFMMNEQYFGPGTRLTVT.

This chain uses TRBV5-4 with TRBJ2-7; TRBD2 matches at 8 bases. Looked up from germline, CDR1 is SGHNT and CDR2 is YYREEE (reference sequence). This CDR3 spans 15 amino acids. With V trimmed by 0 bases and J by 3 bases, 5 bases remained unmatched. The CDR3 DNA reads as TGTGCCAGCAGCTTGGGGCCCAGCGGGAGCTACGAGCAGTACTTC. It yields the protein CASSLGPSGSYEQYF.

A remark on this clone: Other DNA sequences within the sample encode an identical CDR3. The gene calls are TRBV2 and TRBJ2-7; D call uncertain. Germline V CDR1 and CDR2: SNHLY, FYNNEI. Trimming removed 3 bases from V and 3 bases from J, with 6 bases in between. The length of the CDR3 is 12 residues. CDR3: CASSEGVYEQYF. In DNA, the CDR3 is TGTGCCAGCAGTGAGGGTGTCTACGAGCAGTACTTC.

V gene TRBV7-2 combines with J gene TRBJ1-3; D might be TRBD1 (5 bases). V was shortened by 2 bases and J by 6 bases, with 11 bases between the two germline ends. CDR3 length equals 14 residues. CDR1 and CDR2 from the germline V gene are SGHTA and FQGNSA. The CDR3 DNA reads TGTGCCAGCAGCTTAAGCACAGGAGAAAACACCATATATTTT. It codes for CASSLSTGENTIYF.

The rearrangement uses TRBV5-1 and TRBJ1-3; weak D call: TRBD1 (5 bases). V shed 0 bases and J shed 0 bases, with 10 bases lying between them. CDR3 size: 16 residues. Germline CDR1 reads SGHRS; CDR2 reads YFSETQ. CDR3 region: CASSLDPQGSGNTIYF. As DNA, the CDR3 is TGCGCCAGCAGCTTGGACCCCCAGGGCTCTGGAAACACCATATATTTT.

The chain couples TRBV29-1 to TRBJ1-2; TRBD1 is a possible D gene (6 bases). V was pared by 7 bases and J by 8 bases, with 26 bases between. The germline V gene encodes CDR1 SQVTM and CDR2 ANQGSEA. The length of the CDR3 is 15 residues. CDR3 coding DNA: TGCAGCGCCTCCGCGATAGGGGGAAAAGGCTTGGGCTACACCTTC. Encoded protein: CSASAIGGKGLGYTF.